This TCR beta chain was obtained from a study of PD-1 blockade in classical Hodgkin lymphoma. Study-wide findings and caveats: Compared with healthy donors, newly diagnosed patients reportedly showed lower baseline TCR diversity. Patients who responded completely had about the same baseline diversity as newly diagnosed patients. Researchers reported that CD4+ TCR diversity, though not CD8+, rose significantly by C4D1.

The assay was immunoSEQ multiplex PCR, and TCRdb's table has in-frame clones only and misses some. The repertoire holds around 53,000 clones, with about 75% as singletons. Time point defined: cycle 4 day 1 (C4D1), after five to seven weeks of nivolumab. Every patient experienced relapse after autologous stem cell transplantation, and brentuximab vedotin exposure varied. By sample share, this clone is medium-sized. Its antigen is as yet unknown. Specimen: peripheral blood mononuclear cells (PBMCs), collected before the fourth cycle of nivolumab. This clonotype was obtained from a human donor with classical Hodgkin lymphoma.

This CDR3 is CASSRSNTGELFF. The CDR3 DNA is TGTGCCAGCAGTCGTTCGAACACCGGGGAGCTGTTTTTT. V usage is TRBV6-5 and J usage is TRBJ2-2; D is unresolved. The germline CDR1 and CDR2 sequences are MNHEY and SVGAGI. CDR3 length: 13 amino acids. The germline V and J ends were trimmed by 5 bases and 0 bases, with 4 bases remaining between them.